The clone carrying this T cell receptor beta chain was recorded at least ten times. What it binds is unknown. This specimen comes from a study of response to subunit inactivated influenza vaccine. Study-wide findings and caveats: Few additional T cells are recruited per seasonal influenza vaccination, authors suggested.

Trimming cost V 7 bases and J 5 bases, with 19 bases left between them. The CDR3 sequence is 15 residues long. CDR1 and CDR2 from the germline V gene are SNHLY and FYNNEI. TCRdb reprocessed the RT-PCR reads with MiXCR, giving one entry per CDR3 protein. The profile shows 650,000 or so distinct CDR3 sequences, around 13% of them singletons. The TCR originated in a middle-aged man who received an inactivated influenza vaccine. The V and J genes are TRBV2 and TRBJ2-3; a possible D gene is TRBD2 (7 bases). This specimen consisted of PBMCs from blood, obtained 14 days before vaccination. CDR3 amino acids: CASMPAAGAGDTQYF. The CDR3 DNA is TGTGCCAGCATGCCGGCGGCGGGGGCAGGAGATACGCAGTATTTT.